Below are 24 T cell receptor beta chains sequenced from a single sample in a study of blood T cell repertoires in COVID-19 (dated by TCRdb to the early 2020s). The method behind the library was the immunoSEQ multiplex PCR assay. This immuneACCESS table, as held by TCRdb, lists in-frame sequences with V and J called but not all clones. Of the missing ones, under half trace to an unresolved V gene in checked studies; the others have no known cause. The sample profile shows roughly 110,000 clones; about 64% of them were found once. About 1% of the sample lies in the top ten. The material sequenced was peripheral blood. Receptors originate from a human donor with acute or convalescent COVID-19. The donor label of this sample is uncertain.

The sample holds one count of this clone. This rearrangement joins TRBV18 to TRBJ2-3, with TRBD2 identical over 9 bases. Per germline, CDR1 KGHSH and CDR2 LQKENI. The CDR3 is 15 amino acids. Trimming cost V 5 bases and J 1 base; bases outside gene matches: 4. The CDR3 DNA follows: TGTGCCAGCTCAGATAGCGGGGGCCGCACAGATACGCAGTATTTT. This translates into CASSDSGGRTDTQYF. Drawing the rest from reference TRBV18 and TRBJ2-3, the complete variable domain is NAGVMQNPRHLVRRRGQEARLRCSPMKGHSHVYWYRQLPEEGLKFMVYLQKENIIDESGMPKERFSAEFPKEGPSILRIQQVVRGDSAAYFCASSDSGGRTDTQYFGPGTRLTVL.

Only a few counts were recorded for this clone. The chain combines TRBV3-1 (or the pseudogene TRBV3-2) with TRBJ2-5, with 8 bases identical to TRBD2. The V gene's germline CDR1 is LGHDT and CDR2 YNNKEL (reference sequence). With 2 bases clipped from V and 2 bases from J, the junction kept 7 bases outside the gene matches. The CDR3 is 16 residues long. CDR3 region: CASSQWAGGEQETQYF. In DNA form, the CDR3 reads TGTGCCAGCAGCCAATGGGCCGGGGGGGAACAAGAGACCCAGTACTTC.

The chain has TRBV6-5 and TRBJ1-1; no firm D call. The CDR3 extends over 14 amino acids. Trimming shortened V by 11 bases and J by 1 base, and 17 bases separated the two germline ends. Germline loops: CDR1 MNHEY, CDR2 SVGAGI. The CDR3 loop reads CAGATGGTNTEAFF. In DNA, the CDR3 is TGTGCCGGCGCGACTGGAGGCACGAACACTGAAGCTTTCTTT.

The chain combines TRBV30 with TRBJ2-2, with D perhaps TRBD1 or TRBD2 (5 bases each). Germline CDR1 GTSNPN, CDR2 SVGIG (reference sequence). The CDR3 loop spans 13 amino acids. V lost 8 bases and J lost 1, with 11 bases in between. The CDR3 loop is CARGPRNTGELFF. The CDR3 region has the DNA TGTGCCAGGGGACCCCGGAACACCGGGGAGCTGTTTTTT.

The CDR3 loop is CASSTRGALSSYNEQFF. The CDR3 nucleotides are TGTGCCAGTAGTACCCGCGGAGCGTTGAGCTCCTACAATGAGCAGTTCTTC. This rearrangement joins TRBV19 to TRBJ2-1; D gene uncertain. This CDR3 has 17 residues. Germline V lookup: CDR1 LNHDA, CDR2 SQIVND (reference sequence). Trimming took 4 bases from V and 0 from J, leaving 16 bases between them.

Details on this clone: A read error is possible here, since a much larger clone lies one base away. The chain has TRBV7-3 and TRBJ2-3, with TRBD1 identical over 8 bases. Per germline, CDR1 SGHTA and CDR2 FQGTGA. The CDR3 is 14 residues long. Germline trimming cut 4 bases from V and 1 base from J; bases unmatched to any gene: 1. The CDR3 here is CASSSQGGTDTQYF. The CDR3, as DNA: TGTGCCAGCAGCTCACAGGGGGGCACAGATACGCAGTATTTT.

This clone has only a few counts. The chain uses TRBV18 and TRBJ1-2, with TRBD1 matching 11 bases. The CDR3 consists of 15 residues. J was trimmed by 4 bases and V by 4 bases; bases with no gene match: 5. The germline V gene encodes CDR1 KGHSH and CDR2 LQKENI. The CDR3 spells CASSLRTGGVYGYTF. The CDR3, as DNA: TGTGCCAGCTCACTACGGACAGGGGGCGTCTATGGCTACACCTTC.

V gene TRBV10-1 combines with J gene TRBJ1-5; D ambiguous. Germline CDR1 and CDR2: WNHNN and SYGVQD (reference sequence). V was trimmed by 0 bases and J by 5 bases, leaving 5 bases between them. The CDR3 runs 13 residues. Here the CDR3 reads CASSESNYQPQHF. The CDR3 DNA follows: TGCGCCAGCAGTGAGTCAAACTATCAGCCCCAGCATTTT.

In DNA, the CDR3 is TGTGCCAGCAGCTTGACGCGAGGGATGCCTCAAGAGACCCAGTACTTC. This sequence encodes CASSLTRGMPQETQYF. J is TRBJ2-5 and V is TRBV7-8; perhaps TRBD2 as D (5 bases). The CDR3 length is 16 residues. Germline values: CDR1 SGHVS, CDR2 FQNEAQ. Trimming pared 3 bases from V and 2 bases from J, leaving 16 bases between. The entire variable domain, with the rest obtained from reference TRBV7-8 and TRBJ2-5, is as follows: GAGVSQSPRYKVAKRGQDVALRCDPISGHVSLFWYQQALGQGPEFLTYFQNEAQLDKSGLPSDRFFAERPEGSVSTLKIQRTQQEDSAVYLCASSLTRGMPQETQYFGPGTRLLVL.

The DNA for the CDR3 is TGTGCCACCAGTGACTCTACCCTTTACCGGGATGAGCAGTTCTTC. This codes for CATSDSTLYRDEQFF. The chain links TRBV24-1 to TRBJ2-1; D gene unclear. CDR1 is KGHDR and CDR2 is SFDVKD in the germline V gene. This CDR3 spans 15 amino acids. V lost 4 bases and J lost 8, with 17 bases in between.

The chain recombines TRBV5-1 with TRBJ1-2; possibly TRBD1 for D (5 bases). With 4 bases removed from V and 0 bases from J, the gap between germline ends came to 13 bases. Germline V gene data show CDR1 as SGHRS and CDR2 as YFSETQ. CDR3 length: 15 residues. The CDR3 bases are TGCGCCAGCAGCCGTACAGGTCCTGCTAACTATGGCTACACCTTC. Amino acids: CASSRTGPANYGYTF.

The V and J genes are TRBV6-5 and TRBJ1-5; TRBD1 is a possible D gene (5 bases). This CDR3 region has 13 residues. Trimming shortened V by 2 bases and J by 5 bases, and 7 bases separated the two germline ends. Germline assignment: CDR1 MNHEY and CDR2 SVGAGI. The CDR3 loop reads CASSYDRYQPQHF. In nucleotides, the CDR3 is TGTGCCAGCAGTTACGACAGATATCAGCCCCAGCATTTT.

J is TRBJ1-5 and V is TRBV27, with 9 bases matching TRBD1. Germline V gives CDR1 MNHEY, CDR2 SMNVEV (reference sequence). The CDR3 spans 17 residues. V lost 2 bases, J lost 6 bases, and 11 bases stayed unmatched. For the CDR3, the DNA is TGTGCCAGCAGTTTACTAACGCCGGGACAGGGACTTCAGCCCCAGCATTTT. Encoded protein: CASSLLTPGQGLQPQHF.

Only one count was recorded for this clone. This chain connects TRBV4-1 to TRBJ2-4; D might be TRBD2 (5 bases). V lost 1 base to trimming and J lost 11 bases, with 15 bases between them. The CDR3 contains 14 residues. Germline V lookup: CDR1 MGHRA, CDR2 YSYEKL. CDR3 protein: CASSQGSSLYVQYF. The DNA of the CDR3 is TGCGCCAGCAGCCAAGGATCTAGCCTTTACGTTCAGTACTTC.

This clone was seen at least ten times. This sequence joins TRBV27 and TRBJ1-3; D perhaps matches TRBD1 (5 bases). V gave up 5 bases and J gave up 0 bases, with 17 bases separating them. The CDR3 sequence is 17 residues long. CDR1 and CDR2 from the germline V gene are MNHEY and SMNVEV (reference sequence). CDR3 DNA sequence: TGTGCCAGCAGTCCAAATCCCGGGACTTACTCTGGAAACACCATATATTTT. Translating gives CASSPNPGTYSGNTIYF.

This chain connects TRBV6-5 to TRBJ2-7, with 7 nucleotides matching TRBD2. The V gene end was trimmed by 8 bases and the J gene end by 1 base; junction bases not matched to a gene: 11. The CDR3 is 15 residues long. The germline V gene has CDR1 MNHEY and CDR2 SVGAGI. The CDR3 nucleotides read TGTGCCAGCGGGGCGCTATGGGGGGGATCCTACGAGCAGTACGTC. Amino acids: CASGALWGGSYEQYV.

This clone appeared a single time. The J gene is TRBJ1-5, the V gene TRBV27; D remains unclear. The CDR3 totals 15 residues. Germline V lookup: CDR1 MNHEY, CDR2 SMNVEV (reference sequence). Trimming removed 8 bases from V and 0 bases from J, with 14 bases in between. The CDR3 DNA reads TGTGCCAGCGTCCCTAGTGTGTATAGCAATCAGCCCCAGCATTTT. Encoded protein: CASVPSVYSNQPQHF.

This clone has a single count. The chain is built from TRBV5-1 and TRBJ2-1, with D possibly matching TRBD1 (8 bases). In germline, CDR1 is SGHRS, CDR2 YFSETQ. This CDR3 region has 14 residues. Between the trimmed V and J ends, which lost 4 bases and 8 bases, there was a span of 16 bases. The DNA of the CDR3 is TGCGCCAGCAGCCTATTCACAGGGGGGGATGAGCAGTTCTTC. Translation: CASSLFTGGDEQFF.

This sequence joins TRBV6-6 and TRBJ2-3; maybe TRBD1 (6 bases). CDR1 MNHNY and CDR2 SVGAGI come from the germline V gene (reference sequence). The CDR3 runs 15 residues. The V and J ends lost 5 bases and 0 bases respectively, with 12 bases between them. As DNA, the CDR3 is TGTGCCAGCAGTACCCTCAGGGGAAGCACAGATACGCAGTATTTT. It encodes CASSTLRGSTDTQYF.

CDR3 protein: CASSYGDRGRDGYTF. CDR3 sequence (DNA): TGTGCCAGCAGTTACGGCGACAGGGGGCGGGATGGCTACACCTTC. J is TRBJ1-2 and V is TRBV6-5; 10 nucleotides agree with TRBD1. This CDR3 spans 15 amino acids. CDR1 and CDR2 (germline): MNHEY, SVGAGI. After removal of 2 bases from V and 6 bases from J, the junction contained 6 bases not matched to a gene.

This chain uses TRBV2 with TRBJ1-2; TRBD1 might be the D (6 bases). Germline V gene sequence: CDR1 SNHLY, CDR2 FYNNEI. Deletions cut 2 bases from V and 0 bases from J, with 10 bases between. This CDR3 is 15 amino acids long. In DNA, the CDR3 is TGTGCCAGCAGTGAAACAGGGAGGGCTAACTATGGCTACACCTTC. Protein product: CASSETGRANYGYTF.

The chain carries TRBV7-6 and TRBJ1-2; a possible D gene is TRBD1 (5 bases). The length of the CDR3 is 14 residues. Germline V gene sequence: CDR1 SGHVS, CDR2 FNYEAQ. Trimming shortened V by 5 bases and J by 8 bases, and 18 bases separated the two germline ends. The CDR3 loop is CASSPRGGPTGYTF. The CDR3 bases are TGTGCCAGCAGCCCACGGGGGGGTCCCACGGGCTACACCTTC.

In its sample, this clone was seen once. The V and J genes are TRBV7-2 and TRBJ1-5; TRBD1 matches 7 bases. Germline-derived CDR1 and CDR2 are SGHTA and FQGNSA. The V and J ends lost 2 bases and 6 bases, in that order; junction bases with no gene match: 7. The CDR3 runs to 15 residues. The CDR3 loop is CASSLRQGGTQPQHF. The CDR3 nucleotides read TGTGCCAGCAGCTTACGACAGGGAGGTACTCAGCCCCAGCATTTT.

This clone was observed a few times. The rearrangement joins TRBV30 to TRBJ1-6; 7 nucleotides line up with TRBD1. This CDR3 has 15 residues. The junction had 6 bases not matched to a gene; V was cut back by 1 base and J by 6 bases. Germline lookup yields CDR1 GTSNPN and CDR2 SVGIG (reference sequence). CDR3 in amino acids: CAWSGGTVRNSPLHF. In DNA form, the CDR3 reads TGTGCCTGGAGTGGGGGGACAGTACGTAATTCACCCCTCCACTTT.